This TCR beta chain came from a study of T cells in Graves' hyperthyroidism and ophthalmopathy (dated by TCRdb to the late 2010s). Regarding the study in general: Peripheral blood was collected at initial diagnosis, before any treatment. A discovery cohort of around 98 patients, about 43 with Graves' ophthalmopathy and under 60 with stable Graves' hyperthyroidism, was used to find distinguishing TCR V-J signatures. An independent validation cohort of fewer than 20 hyperthyroidism patients and 17 patients who later progressed to ophthalmopathy tested prospective prediction of ophthalmopathy. The 95 to 100 discovery patients were divided at random into training and test sets in a 7:3 ratio. The study also compared thyroid tissue and blood T-cell repertoires from several Graves' hyperthyroidism patients. Once sampling was done, hyperthyroidism patients were given methimazole at a starting dose of 30 mg daily, whereas ophthalmopathy patients were given high-dose intravenous methylprednisolone. The paper describes TCR Vbeta CDR3 sequencing of 140 or so peripheral blood samples, made up of approximately 40 ophthalmopathy patients, 70 to 75 hyperthyroidism patients and 17 progressor patients.

The TCR beta CDR3 regions were amplified from the RNA transcripts. The first round of RT-PCR for the TCR CDR3 was performed with the HTBI primer set and the Qiagen OneStep RT-PCR kit. The libraries were constructed in a second round of multiplex PCR and then size-selected and purified. Sequencing of the libraries was done on an Illumina HiSeq2000 using paired-end 100 bp reads. Concerning the study's data processing: SOAPnuke was used to process the raw data, with reads discarded if the reads contained adapters or uncalled bases, had a mean Phred below 15, or lacked an exact constant-primer or identifier match. COPE v1.2.5 was used to merge the high-quality paired reads, and each unique nucleotide sequence was defined as a clonotype. Clonotypes were aligned to IMGT TRBV, TRBD and TRBJ reference segments using MiTCR v1.1. Only V-J combinations with frequency above 0.0001, covering about 99% of repertoires, were analysed. The TCS score was defined as the ratio of F50 (clonal expansion) to E x V (chaos), calculated using BLOSUM62-based TCRdist between CDR3 peptides within each V-J. Welch's t-statistics and random forest reduced around 520 V-J features to 10 to 15, which were used in a naive Bayes classifier (R e1071). The raw public reads went through TCRdb reprocessing: fastp at Q25, MiXCR clone calling, in-frame beta chains kept. Merged by CDR3 protein, the rows form single entries marked with the most common genes and DNA. TCRdb assigned the V and J calls; the authors' analysis was not used. For this sample there are about 770,000 distinct CDR3 sequences; approximately 19% appear just once. The ten most abundant clones make up approximately 15% of the sample.

Hyperthyroidism patients were newly diagnosed, had a disease duration of under 2 months, and were aged 18 to 65 years. The study excluded patients with uncontrolled infections, other autoimmune diseases, pregnancy or lactation. Diagnoses were established on the basis of clinical symptoms, serum thyroxine and TRAb, thyroid ultrasound, and orbital computed tomography. For progressor patients, blood was drawn at the first diagnosis of hyperthyroidism, before any ophthalmopathy symptoms had appeared. Ficoll-Paque density gradient centrifugation was used to isolate PBMCs from approximately 11 ml of fresh peripheral blood. Progressor patients were first diagnosed with Graves' hyperthyroidism and then developed ophthalmopathy during follow-up. Trizol reagent was used to extract total RNA, and RNA quality was then checked on an Agilent 2100 Bioanalyzer. Taken from the germline V gene, the CDR1 and CDR2 loops are SQVTM and ANQGSEA. The CDR3 sequence holds 11 residues, the cysteine and phenylalanine included. CDR3 DNA only is kept here, 33 bases in frame from base 1. The germline ends are 13 bases apart after V is trimmed by 3 bases and J by 11 bases.

The paper's findings and limits, for the study overall: Sample size was not statistically predetermined, and blinding of investigators to group allocation was not performed. In cross-validation, a model built on a 13 V-J signature told ophthalmopathy apart from stable hyperthyroidism with less than 90% sensitivity and approximately 84% specificity, and in testing the same model reached 80%/75%. Blood samples also contained most of the expanded thyroid clonotypes (frequency above 0.001), which suggests that blood repertoires may reflect thyroid immune responses. In validation, progression to ophthalmopathy was predicted by the model with 55% to 71% sensitivity and around 76% specificity, a median of around 6.5 months before onset.

With regard to this clonotype: There is no known antigen for this receptor. Base qualities are not at hand, and no much larger clone is one base apart.

The source material was blood. Here the chain combines TRBV29-1 and TRBJ1-1; the D gene assignment is ambiguous. The receptor's source is a woman aged 45-65 years with Graves' hyperthyroidism that later progressed to Graves' ophthalmopathy. The sequenced DNA is TGCAGCGTTGACTCGGGGAGGAAGGCTTTCTTT. Translated, it reads CSVDSGRKAFF.